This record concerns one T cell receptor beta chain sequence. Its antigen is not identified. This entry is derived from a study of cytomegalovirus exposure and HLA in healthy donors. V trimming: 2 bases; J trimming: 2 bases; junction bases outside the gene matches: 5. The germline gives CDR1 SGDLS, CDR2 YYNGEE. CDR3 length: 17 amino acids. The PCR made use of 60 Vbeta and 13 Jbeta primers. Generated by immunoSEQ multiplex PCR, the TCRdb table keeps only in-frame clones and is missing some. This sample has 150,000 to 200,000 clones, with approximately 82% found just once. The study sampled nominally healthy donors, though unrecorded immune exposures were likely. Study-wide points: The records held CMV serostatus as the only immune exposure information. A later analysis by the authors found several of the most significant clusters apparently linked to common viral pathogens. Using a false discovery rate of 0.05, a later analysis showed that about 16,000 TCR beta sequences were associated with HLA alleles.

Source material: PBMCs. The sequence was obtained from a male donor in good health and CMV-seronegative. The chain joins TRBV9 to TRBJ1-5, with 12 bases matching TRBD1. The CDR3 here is CASSVRDRGLGNQPQHF. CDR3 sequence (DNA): TGTGCCAGCAGCGTCCGGGACAGGGGGCTCGGCAATCAGCCCCAGCATTTT. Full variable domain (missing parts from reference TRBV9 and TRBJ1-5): DSGVTQTPKHLITATGQRVTLRCSPRSGDLSVYWYQQSLDQGLQFLIQYYNGEERAKGNILERFSAQQFPDLHSELNLSSLELGDSALYFCASSVRDRGLGNQPQHFGDGTRLSIL.